These 6 T cell receptor beta chains share one sample of origin, sequenced in a study of T cell repertoires in cytomegalovirus infection. A single record per CDR3 protein comes from TCRdb applying MiXCR to the reads. The sample records more than 350,000 distinct CDR3 sequences, about 33% being singletons. Sequenced input: PBMCs. All receptors come from a human donor in good health (CMV status not recorded). Some clones in this sample may be carry-over from other donors' samples.

The chain joins TRBV23-1 to TRBJ1-1; D not certain. TRBV23-1 is filed as an ORF, its function uncertain. This CDR3 contains 15 residues. The V end lost 3 bases, the J end lost 0 bases, and 11 bases lay between the germline ends. The CDR3 reads CASSHPPGLNTEAFF. CDR3 coding DNA: TGCGCCAGCAGTCACCCACCGGGGTTGAACACTGAAGCTTTCTTT.

This sequence joins TRBV3-1 and TRBJ2-3; weak D call: TRBD2 (7 bases). Germline assignment: CDR1 LGHDT and CDR2 YNNKEL (reference sequence). The CDR3 length is 16 residues. The V end lost 1 base, the J end lost 0 bases, and 11 bases lay between the germline ends. CDR3 residues: CASSQVGGGSTDTQYF. DNA for the CDR3: TGTGCCAGCAGCCAAGTGGGCGGGGGCAGCACAGATACGCAGTATTTT.

This clonotype was recorded at least ten times. The J gene is TRBJ2-7, the V gene TRBV7-6; the D gene could be TRBD1 or TRBD2 (6 bases each). Germline CDR1 reads SGHVS; CDR2 reads FNYEAQ. V lost 5 bases and J lost 5, with 19 bases in between. This CDR3 is built from 15 residues. CDR3 bases: TGTGCCAGCAGCCGAGGGGGGCTGTACGAAGACGAGCAGTACTTC. Translated, it gives CASSRGGLYEDEQYF.

The rearrangement joins TRBV9 to TRBJ1-1, with D tentatively TRBD1 (5 bases). Germline CDR1 reads SGDLS; CDR2 reads YYNGEE. V lost 4 bases, J lost 3 bases, and 16 bases lay in between. CDR3 length: 15 residues. CDR3 bases: TGTGCCAGCAGCCCAACACAGGATGGGGACACTGAAGCTTTCTTT. Its translation: CASSPTQDGDTEAFF.

This chain joins TRBV18 and TRBJ2-5; D not certain. Trimming took off 2 bases at V and 2 bases at J, with 12 bases between the two ends. Per germline, CDR1 KGHSH and CDR2 LQKENI. The CDR3 covers 15 residues. The CDR3 is CASSPELVAQETQYF. CDR3 in DNA: TGTGCCAGCTCACCAGAATTGGTGGCACAAGAGACCCAGTACTTC. Combining the CDR3 with reference TRBV18 and TRBJ2-5 gives the whole variable domain NAGVMQNPRHLVRRRGQEARLRCSPMKGHSHVYWYRQLPEEGLKFMVYLQKENIIDESGMPKERFSAEFPKEGPSILRIQQVVRGDSAAYFCASSPELVAQETQYFGPGTRLLVL.

The chain has TRBV6-2 or TRBV6-3 and TRBJ2-3; D might be TRBD2 (5 bases). Germline V gene lookup returns CDR1 MNHEY and CDR2 SVGEGT. Trimming left V 2 bases short and J 2 bases short, with 14 bases between. The CDR3 loop spans 16 amino acids. CDR3 loop: CASSYMGAENTDTQYF. CDR3 in DNA: TGTGCCAGCAGTTACATGGGAGCGGAGAACACAGATACGCAGTATTTT.